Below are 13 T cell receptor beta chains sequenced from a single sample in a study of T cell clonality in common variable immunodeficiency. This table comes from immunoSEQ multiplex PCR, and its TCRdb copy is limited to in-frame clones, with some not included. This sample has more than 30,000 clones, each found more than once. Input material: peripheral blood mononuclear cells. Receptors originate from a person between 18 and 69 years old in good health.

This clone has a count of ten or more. The CDR3 is CASSESRSGTVKNIQYF. CDR3 DNA (partial): TGCGCCAGCAGTGAGTCTAGGTCAGGGACAGTCAAAAACATT. The rearrangement uses TRBV10-1 and TRBJ2-4; 7 bases fit TRBD1. The sequenced fragment ends 3 residues before the CDR3 boundary, so the rest is inferred from the germline J gene. Germline CDR1 and CDR2: WNHNN and SYGVQD (reference sequence). This CDR3 has 17 residues. J lost 3 bases, V lost 0 bases, and 8 bases had no gene match.

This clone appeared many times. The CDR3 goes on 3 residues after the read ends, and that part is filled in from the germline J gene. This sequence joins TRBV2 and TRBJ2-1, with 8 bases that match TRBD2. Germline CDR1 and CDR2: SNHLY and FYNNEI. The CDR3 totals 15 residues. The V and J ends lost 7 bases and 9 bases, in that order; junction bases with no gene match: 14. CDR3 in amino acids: CASISGTRVPSEQFF. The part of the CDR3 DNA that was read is TGTGCCAGCATCTCCGGGACTAGGGTTCCGAGTGAG. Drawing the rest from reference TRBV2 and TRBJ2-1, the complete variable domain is EPEVTQTPSHQVTQMGQEVILRCVPISNHLYFYWYRQILGQKVEFLVSFYNNEISEKSEIFDDQFSVERPDGSNFTLKIRSTKLEDSAMYFCASISGTRVPSEQFFGPGTRLTVL.

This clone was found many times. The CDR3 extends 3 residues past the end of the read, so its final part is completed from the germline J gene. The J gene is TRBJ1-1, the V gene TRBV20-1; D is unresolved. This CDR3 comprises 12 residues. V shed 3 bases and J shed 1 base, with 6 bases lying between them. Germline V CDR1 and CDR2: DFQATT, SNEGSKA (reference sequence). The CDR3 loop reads CSASWQNTEAFF. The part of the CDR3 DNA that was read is TGCAGTGCTAGTTGGCAGAACACTGAA.

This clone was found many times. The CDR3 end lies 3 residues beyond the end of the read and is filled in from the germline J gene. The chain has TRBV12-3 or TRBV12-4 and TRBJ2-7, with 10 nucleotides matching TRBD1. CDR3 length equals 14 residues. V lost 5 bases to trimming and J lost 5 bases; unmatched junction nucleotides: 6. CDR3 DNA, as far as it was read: TGTGCCAGCAGTAACTGGGACAGGGGACACGAG. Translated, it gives CASSNWDRGHE. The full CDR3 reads CASSNWDRGHEQYF.

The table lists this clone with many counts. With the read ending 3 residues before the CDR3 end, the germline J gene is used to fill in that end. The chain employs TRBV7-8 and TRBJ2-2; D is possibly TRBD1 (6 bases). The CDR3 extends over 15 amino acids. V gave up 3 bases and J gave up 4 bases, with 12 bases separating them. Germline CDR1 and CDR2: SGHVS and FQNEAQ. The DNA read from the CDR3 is TGTGCCAGCAGCTTTTTTAGGACAGCCACCGGGGAG. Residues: CASSFFRTATGE. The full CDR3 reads CASSFFRTATGELFF.

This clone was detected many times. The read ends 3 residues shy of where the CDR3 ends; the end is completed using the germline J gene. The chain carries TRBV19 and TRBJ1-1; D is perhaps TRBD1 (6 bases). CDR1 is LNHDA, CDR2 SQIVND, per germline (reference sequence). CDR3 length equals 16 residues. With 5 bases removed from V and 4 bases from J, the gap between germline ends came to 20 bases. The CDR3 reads CASSQRGRRRSTEAFF. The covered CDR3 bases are TGTGCCAGTAGTCAGAGGGGGAGAAGGAGAAGCACTGAA. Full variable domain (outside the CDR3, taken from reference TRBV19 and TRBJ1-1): DGGITQSPKYLFRKEGQNVTLSCEQNLNHDAMYWYRQDPGQGLRLIYYSQIVNDFQKGDIAEGYSVSREKKESFPLTVTSAQKNPTAFYLCASSQRGRRRSTEAFFGQGTRLTVV.

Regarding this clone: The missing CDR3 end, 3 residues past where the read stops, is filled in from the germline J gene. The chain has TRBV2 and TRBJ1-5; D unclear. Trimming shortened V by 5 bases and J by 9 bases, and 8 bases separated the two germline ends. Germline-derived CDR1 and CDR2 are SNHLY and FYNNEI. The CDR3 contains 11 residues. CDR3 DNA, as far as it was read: TGTGCCAGCAGTATCGGCGGGCCC. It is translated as CASSIGGP. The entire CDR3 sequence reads CASSIGGPQHF.

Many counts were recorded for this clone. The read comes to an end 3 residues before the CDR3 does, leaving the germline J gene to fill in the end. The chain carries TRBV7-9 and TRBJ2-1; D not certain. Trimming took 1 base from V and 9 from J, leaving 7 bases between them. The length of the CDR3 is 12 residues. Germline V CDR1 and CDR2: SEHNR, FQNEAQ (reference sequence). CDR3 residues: CASSLDQREQFF. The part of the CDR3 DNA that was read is TGTGCCAGCAGCTTAGATCAGCGTGAG.

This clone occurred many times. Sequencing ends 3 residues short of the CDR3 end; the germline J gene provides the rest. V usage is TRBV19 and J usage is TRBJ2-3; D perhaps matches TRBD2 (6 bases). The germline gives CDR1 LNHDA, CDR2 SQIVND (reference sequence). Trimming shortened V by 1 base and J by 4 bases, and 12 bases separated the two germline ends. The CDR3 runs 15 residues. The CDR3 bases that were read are TGTGCCAGTAGTATAGGCCGGGGGACCCCAGATACG. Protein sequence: CASSIGRGTPDT. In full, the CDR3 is CASSIGRGTPDTQYF.

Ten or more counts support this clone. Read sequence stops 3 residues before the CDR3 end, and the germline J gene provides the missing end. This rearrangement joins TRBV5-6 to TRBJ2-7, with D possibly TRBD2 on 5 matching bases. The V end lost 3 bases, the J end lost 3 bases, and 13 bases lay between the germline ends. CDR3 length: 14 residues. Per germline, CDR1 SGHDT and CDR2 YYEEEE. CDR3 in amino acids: CASSYTRAHYEQYF. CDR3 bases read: TGTGCCAGCAGCTATACGAGGGCCCACTACGAG.

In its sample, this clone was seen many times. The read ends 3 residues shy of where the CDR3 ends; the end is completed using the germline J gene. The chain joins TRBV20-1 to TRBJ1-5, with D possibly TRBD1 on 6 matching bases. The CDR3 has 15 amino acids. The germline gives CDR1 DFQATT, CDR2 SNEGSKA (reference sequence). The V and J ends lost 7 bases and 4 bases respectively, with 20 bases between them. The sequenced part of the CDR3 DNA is TGCAGTGTAGTGGTGGCGACAGGTGGGAATCAGCCC. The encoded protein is CSVVVATGGNQP. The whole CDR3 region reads CSVVVATGGNQPQHF.

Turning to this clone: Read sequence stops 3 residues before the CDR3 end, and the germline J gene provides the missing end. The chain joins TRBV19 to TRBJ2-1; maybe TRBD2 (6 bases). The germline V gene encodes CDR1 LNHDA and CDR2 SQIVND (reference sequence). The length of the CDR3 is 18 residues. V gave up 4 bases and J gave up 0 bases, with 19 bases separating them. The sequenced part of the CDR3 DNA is TGTGCCAGTAGTAAACCCCCGGGGGAGCGGCGCTCCTACAATGAG. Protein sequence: CASSKPPGERRSYNE. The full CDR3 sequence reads CASSKPPGERRSYNEQFF.

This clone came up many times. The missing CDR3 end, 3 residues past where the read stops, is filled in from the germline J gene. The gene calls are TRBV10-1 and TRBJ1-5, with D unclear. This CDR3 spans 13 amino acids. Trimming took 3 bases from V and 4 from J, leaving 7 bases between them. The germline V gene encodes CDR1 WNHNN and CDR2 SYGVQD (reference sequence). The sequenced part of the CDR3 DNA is TGCGCCAGCAGTGAAAGAGGTAATCAGCCC. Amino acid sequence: CASSERGNQP. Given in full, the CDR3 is CASSERGNQPQHF.